The entry that follows covers one T cell receptor (beta chain) sequence. As yet, its antigen is unknown. Original handling: Junction-only immunoSEQ sequences carried no quality scores, so filtering differed. Data came from immunoSEQ multiplex PCR; TCRdb stores just in-frame clones and leaves some out. From that table come the V and J calls and clone size; the DNA was used to work out D and trimming. The sample records over 400,000 clones, around 85% being singletons. CDR3 length equals 15 residues. Germline V CDR1 and CDR2: SQVTM, ANQGSEA. It was around 91 million PBMCs that unsorted samples used for genomic DNA. This entry is derived from a study of shared clonotypes between healthy human individuals. The study's findings and limits: Researchers sampled only blood; tissue repertoires likely differ.

This receptor was obtained from a middle-aged woman in good health. Some clones in this sample may be carry-over from other donors' samples. What was sequenced was PBMCs. The rearrangement joins TRBV29-1 to TRBJ2-5; 7 bases match TRBD2. The DNA end is a closer match to TRBJ2-7, so the J assignment may be wrong. In DNA, the CDR3 is TGCAGCGTTGGGGGCCTTAGGCGGGAGAGATACGAGCAGTACTTC. It encodes CSVGGLRRERYEQYF.